This T cell receptor beta chain was identified in a study of blood T cells in healthy people across ages (dated by TCRdb to the mid-2010s). Study-wide context: Template switching captured roughly one uniquely barcoded TCR beta cDNA molecule per two T cells in model experiments. The donors were divided into four age groups: young (average around 17 years), middle-aged (around 41), aged (about 60) and long-lived (roughly 86). Using deep sequencing normalized with unique cDNA molecular identifiers, the study measured how TCR beta repertoire diversity changes with age. To avoid experimental bias, donors of different ages were distributed randomly across sequencing lanes. Using the same blood draw, the study looked at two additional independent replicas of 1 million unique cDNA reads for two donors, one aged 18 to 30 and the other aged 80 or older.

The paper's findings and limits, for the study overall: Observed TCR beta diversity per million T cells fell roughly linearly with age, and a significant reduction was already apparent by age around 39. Estimates of total diversity based on one million sequenced T cells were regarded as lower bounds and as underestimates. Bulk unsorted PBMC profiling prevented conclusive comparison of naive and antigen-experienced compartments. The CMV infection status of donors was not known, potentially confounding age-related changes in expanded clonotypes. The long-lived group showed more naive CD4+ T cells, fewer expanded clones and increased TCR diversity than the aged group, suggesting age selection. Observed TCR beta diversity correlated strongly with the percentage of naive T cells measured by flow cytometry.

V sheds 3 bases and J sheds 3 bases, leaving 8 bases between their ends. Reading the germline V gene gives CDR1 SQVTM and CDR2 ANQGSEA. The CDR3 measures 13 amino acids from cysteine to phenylalanine. Just CDR3 DNA is preserved here, 39 bases in frame from base 1. Concerning this clonotype itself: What antigen it recognizes has not been identified. No much larger clone exists at a distance of one base, and base qualities are not known.

Receptors were amplified or captured by 5' RACE. Sequencing used an Illumina HiSeq 2500. The second PCR ran for about 7 to 11 cycles and used a J-beta primer mix along with a sample-barcoded 5' primer. A unique molecular identifier was introduced onto each TCR beta cDNA molecule by a template-switch 5' adaptor carrying 12 random nucleotides. Each sample yielded at least 2.5 million CDR3-containing paired-end reads. The Mint cDNA synthesis kit, primed by a TRBC-specific oligonucleotide, was used to synthesize first-strand cDNA from all RNA. Following uracil-DNA glycosylase treatment, a first 18-cycle PCR with universal primers M1SS and BC2_uni_R was performed on all cDNA. The study's own analysis went as follows. For normalization, 1 million high-quality reads, each with a distinct molecular identifier, were randomly selected from each sample. Reads sharing molecular identifiers were discarded rather than binned into consensus sequences. CDR3 identification, clonotype clustering and error correction used MiTCR with a Q25 quality threshold and the strictest error-elimination algorithm. Lower-bound total TCR beta diversity was estimated with a nonparametric unseen species model using Euler transformation. TCRdb reprocessed the public reads (quality trimming at Q25 with fastp, clone calling with MiXCR) and kept in-frame beta chains. Each entry is one CDR3 protein sequence, shown with its most common DNA and genes. The V and J calls, along with clone size, are taken from TCRdb and not from the paper's own processing. This sample gives 1.5 million or so distinct CDR3 sequences in total; roughly two fifths of them show up just once. In total, the top ten clones hold about 4.1% of the sample.

Systemically healthy Caucasian individuals from Russia, 35 to 50 in total and aged roughly 6 to 100 years, were included as donors. Roughly 9 milliliters of peripheral blood were drawn from each donor into EDTA-treated Vacutainer tubes. Ficoll-Paque density-gradient centrifugation was used to isolate PBMCs, with at least 6.5 million per sample. Trizol reagent was used to extract total RNA from the PBMCs, yielding at least 5.5 micrograms per sample. For every donor, flow cytometry on a PBMC aliquot measured the percentage of naive CD45RAhigh/CD27high T cells. The sample consisted of blood. This TCR derives from a woman between 18 and 29 years old in good health. Here the chain combines TRBV29-1 and TRBJ1-4, with an unclear D gene assignment. The CDR3 region has the sequence CSVDTGSNEKLFF. At the DNA level, the sequence is TGCAGCGTTGACACGGGTTCTAATGAAAAACTGTTTTTT.